This T cell receptor beta chain was captured in a study of cytomegalovirus exposure and HLA in healthy donors. The method was immunoSEQ multiplex PCR; TCRdb's version includes in-frame clones alone and lacks a portion of them. Altogether 80,000 to 95,000 clones are present, 93% being singletons, with the ten largest covering around 1.1%. Trimming cost V 6 bases and J 1 base; bases outside gene matches: 4. The germline V gene has CDR1 WNHNN and CDR2 SYGVQD (reference sequence). This CDR3 has 14 amino acids. Sequenced sample: PBMCs. This chain uses TRBV10-1 with TRBJ1-1, with 8 bases lining up with TRBD1. The receptor comes from a young woman in good health and CMV-seropositive. The CDR3 bases are TGCGCCAGCAGCCCCGGGACAGGGAACACTGAAGCTTTCTTT. Its protein is CASSPGTGNTEAFF.